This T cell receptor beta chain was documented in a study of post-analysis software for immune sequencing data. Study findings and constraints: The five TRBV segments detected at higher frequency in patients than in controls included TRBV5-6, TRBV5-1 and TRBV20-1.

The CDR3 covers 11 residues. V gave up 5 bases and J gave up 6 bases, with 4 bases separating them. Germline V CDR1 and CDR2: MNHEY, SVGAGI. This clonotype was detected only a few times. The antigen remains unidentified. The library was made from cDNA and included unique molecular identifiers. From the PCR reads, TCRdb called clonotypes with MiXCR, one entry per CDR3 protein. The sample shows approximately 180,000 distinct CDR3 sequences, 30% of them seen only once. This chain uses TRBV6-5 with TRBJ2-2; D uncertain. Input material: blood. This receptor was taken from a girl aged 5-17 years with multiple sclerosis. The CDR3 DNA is TGTGCCAGCAGTAAATCCGGGGAGCTGTTTTTT. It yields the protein CASSKSGELFF.